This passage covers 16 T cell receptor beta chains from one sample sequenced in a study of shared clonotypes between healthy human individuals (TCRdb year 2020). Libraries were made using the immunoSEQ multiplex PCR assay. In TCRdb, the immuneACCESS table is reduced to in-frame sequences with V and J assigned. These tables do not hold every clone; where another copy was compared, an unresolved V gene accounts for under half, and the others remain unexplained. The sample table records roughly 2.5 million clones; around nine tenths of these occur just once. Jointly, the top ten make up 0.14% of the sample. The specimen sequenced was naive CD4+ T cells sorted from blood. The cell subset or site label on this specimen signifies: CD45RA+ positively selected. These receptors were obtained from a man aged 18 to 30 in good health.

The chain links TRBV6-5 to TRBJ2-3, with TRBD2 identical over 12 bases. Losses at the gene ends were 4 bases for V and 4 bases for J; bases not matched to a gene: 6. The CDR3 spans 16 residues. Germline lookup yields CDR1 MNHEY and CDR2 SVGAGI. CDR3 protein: CASSSSSGRAPDTQYF. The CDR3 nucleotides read TGTGCCAGCAGTTCATCTAGCGGGAGGGCCCCAGATACGCAGTATTTT.

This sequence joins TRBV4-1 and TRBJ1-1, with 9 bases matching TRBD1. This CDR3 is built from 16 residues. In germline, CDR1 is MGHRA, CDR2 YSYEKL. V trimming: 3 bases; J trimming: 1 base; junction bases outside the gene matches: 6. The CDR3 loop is CASSHSDRGRNTEAFF. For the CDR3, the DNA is TGCGCCAGCAGCCACTCGGACAGGGGCCGGAACACTGAAGCTTTCTTT.

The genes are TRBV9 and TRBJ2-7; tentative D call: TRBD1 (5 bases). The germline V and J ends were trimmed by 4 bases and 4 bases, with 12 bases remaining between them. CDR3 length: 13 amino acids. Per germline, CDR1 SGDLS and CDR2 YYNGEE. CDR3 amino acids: CASSSRSGYEQYF. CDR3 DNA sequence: TGTGCCAGCAGCTCTCGTTCAGGGTACGAGCAGTACTTC.

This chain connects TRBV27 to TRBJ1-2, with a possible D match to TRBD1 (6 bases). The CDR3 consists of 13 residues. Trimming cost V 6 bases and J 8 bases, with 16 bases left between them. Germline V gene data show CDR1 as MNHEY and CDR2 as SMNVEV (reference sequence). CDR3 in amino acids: CASRTGPAVGYTF. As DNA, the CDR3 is TGTGCCAGCAGAACAGGGCCGGCGGTGGGCTACACCTTC.

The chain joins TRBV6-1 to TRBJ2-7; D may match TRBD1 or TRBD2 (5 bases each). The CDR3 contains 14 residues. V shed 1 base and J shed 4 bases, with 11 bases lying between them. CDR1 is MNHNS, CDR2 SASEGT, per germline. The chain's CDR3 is CASSEVQGRYEQYF. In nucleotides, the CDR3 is TGTGCCAGCAGTGAAGTGCAGGGACGATACGAGCAGTACTTC.

The CDR3 region has the DNA TGTGCCTGGAGTTTGTCGGGGTCGGGCCAGCCCCAGCATTTT. Its protein is CAWSLSGSGQPQHF. The J gene is TRBJ1-5, the V gene TRBV30; D uncertain. The CDR3 contains 14 residues. The V and J ends lost 2 bases and 7 bases respectively, with 15 bases between them. Germline loops: CDR1 GTSNPN, CDR2 SVGIG (reference sequence).

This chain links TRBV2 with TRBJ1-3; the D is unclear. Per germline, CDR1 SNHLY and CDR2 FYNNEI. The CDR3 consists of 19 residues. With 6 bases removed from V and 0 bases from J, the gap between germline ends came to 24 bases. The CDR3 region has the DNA TGTGCCAGCAGCACCCCCAACTCCGGGCATACGAGCTCTGGAAACACCATATATTTT. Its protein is CASSTPNSGHTSSGNTIYF.

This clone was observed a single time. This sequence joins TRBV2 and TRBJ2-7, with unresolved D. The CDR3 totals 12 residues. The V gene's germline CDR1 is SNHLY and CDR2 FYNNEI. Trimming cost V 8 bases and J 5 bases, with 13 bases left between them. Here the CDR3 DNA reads TGTGCCAGCGGGGTCTACCATGACGAGCAGTACTTC. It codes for CASGVYHDEQYF.

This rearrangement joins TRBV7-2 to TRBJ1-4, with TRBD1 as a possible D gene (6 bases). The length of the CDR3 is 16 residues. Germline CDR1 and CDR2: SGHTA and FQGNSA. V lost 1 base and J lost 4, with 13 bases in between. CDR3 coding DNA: TGTGCCAGCAGCTTAGAGGGGGGGAGATTTAATGAAAAACTGTTTTTT. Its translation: CASSLEGGRFNEKLFF.

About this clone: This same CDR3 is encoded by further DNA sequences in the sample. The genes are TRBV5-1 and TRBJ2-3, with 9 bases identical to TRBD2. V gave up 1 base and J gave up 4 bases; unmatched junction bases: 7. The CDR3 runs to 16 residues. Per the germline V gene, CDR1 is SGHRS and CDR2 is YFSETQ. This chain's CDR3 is CASSLLLAGPADTQYF. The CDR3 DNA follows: TGCGCCAGCAGCTTGTTGCTAGCGGGGCCCGCAGATACGCAGTATTTT.

The CDR3 reads CASSRGASHNNEQFF. DNA for the CDR3: TGTGCCAGCAGTAGGGGGGCTAGTCACAACAATGAGCAGTTCTTC. V and J are TRBV6-5 and TRBJ2-1, with D possibly being TRBD1 or TRBD2 (6 bases each). The CDR3 is 15 residues long. Germline values: CDR1 MNHEY, CDR2 SVGAGI. V was cut by 5 bases and J by 5 bases, with 16 bases left in between.

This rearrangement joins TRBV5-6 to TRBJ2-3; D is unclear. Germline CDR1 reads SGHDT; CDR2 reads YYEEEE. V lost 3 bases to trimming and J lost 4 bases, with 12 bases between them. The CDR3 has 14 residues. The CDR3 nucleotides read TGTGCCAGCAGCTCTAGTTTGACCGCAGATACGCAGTATTTT. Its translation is CASSSSLTADTQYF.

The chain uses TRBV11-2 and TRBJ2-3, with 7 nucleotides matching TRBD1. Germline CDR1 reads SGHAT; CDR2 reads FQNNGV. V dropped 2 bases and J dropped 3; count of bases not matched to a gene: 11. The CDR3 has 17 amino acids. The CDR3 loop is CASSLQGRRQGTDTQYF. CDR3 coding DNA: TGTGCCAGCAGCTTACAGGGGAGAAGACAGGGAACAGATACGCAGTATTTT.

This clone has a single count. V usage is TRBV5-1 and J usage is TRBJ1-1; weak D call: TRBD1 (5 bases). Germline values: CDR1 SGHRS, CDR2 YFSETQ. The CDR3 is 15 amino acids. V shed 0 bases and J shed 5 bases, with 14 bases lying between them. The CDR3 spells CASSLDPAGGTEAFF. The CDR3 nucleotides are TGCGCCAGCAGCTTGGATCCGGCCGGGGGGACTGAAGCTTTCTTT.

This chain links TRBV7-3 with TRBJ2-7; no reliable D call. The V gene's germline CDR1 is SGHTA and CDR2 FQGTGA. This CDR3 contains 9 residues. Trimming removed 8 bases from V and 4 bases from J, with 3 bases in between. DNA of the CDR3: TGTGCCAGCTCATACGAGCAGTACTTC. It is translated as CASSYEQYF.

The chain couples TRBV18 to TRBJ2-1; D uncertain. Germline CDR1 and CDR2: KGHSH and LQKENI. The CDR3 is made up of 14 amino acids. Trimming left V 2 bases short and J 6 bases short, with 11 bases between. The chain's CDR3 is CASSPMGNGNEQFF. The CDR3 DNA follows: TGTGCCAGCTCACCAATGGGGAACGGCAATGAGCAGTTCTTC.